This passage covers 18 T cell receptor beta chains from one sample sequenced in a study of blood T cells in healthy people across ages (dated by TCRdb to about 2015). Libraries came from 5' RACE. Sequenced on an Illumina HiSeq 2500. The second PCR ran for about 7 to 11 cycles and used a J-beta primer mix along with a sample-barcoded 5' primer. The public reads were reanalyzed by TCRdb: fastp trimming at Q25, MiXCR alignment, in-frame beta chains only. Records with the same CDR3 protein are collapsed into one entry carrying the most frequent genes and DNA. The sample includes approximately 730,000 distinct CDR3 sequences, with about 40% observed a single time. The top ten constitute 20% to 25% of the sample. The specimen was blood. The receptors stem from a woman aged 55-69 years in good health.

V usage is TRBV18 and J usage is TRBJ1-1; D uncertain. This CDR3 has 13 amino acids. Germline V gene lookup returns CDR1 KGHSH and CDR2 LQKENI. The V gene lost 3 bases and the J gene lost 2 bases, with 7 bases spanning the gap. The CDR3 coding sequence is TGTGCCAGCTCACCGGGCAGTAACACTGAAGCTTTCTTT. Translating it yields CASSPGSNTEAFF. The whole variable domain, filled in from reference TRBV18 and TRBJ1-1, reads NAGVMQNPRHLVRRRGQEARLRCSPMKGHSHVYWYRQLPEEGLKFMVYLQKENIIDESGMPKERFSAEFPKEGPSILRIQQVVRGDSAAYFCASSPGSNTEAFFGQGTRLTVV.

On this clonotype itself: One end of the junction fails to match germline, which may point to a read error. The chain combines TRBV29-1 with TRBJ2-5, with TRBD2 matching 11 bases. The germline V gene encodes CDR1 SQVTM and CDR2 ANQGSEA. The CDR3 length is 15 residues. CDR3 amino acids: CSGERLAGSQETQYF. The CDR3 nucleotides are TGCAGCGGTGAACGACTAGCGGGGTCCCAAGAGACCCAGTACTTC.

The chain uses TRBV9 and TRBJ2-7, with 10 bases that match TRBD1. The CDR3 is made up of 16 amino acids. V gave up 0 bases and J gave up 5 bases; unmatched junction bases: 8. Germline CDR1 is SGDLS and CDR2 is YYNGEE. The CDR3, as DNA: TGTGCCAGCAGCGTAGCTAGACAGGGGGCCGGCGACGAGCAGTACTTC. It translates to CASSVARQGAGDEQYF.

The chain carries TRBV4-3 and TRBJ1-2; 7 bases align to TRBD1. The CDR3 spans 16 residues. The J segment lost 4 bases and the V segment lost 0 bases, leaving 8 bases of the junction unmatched. Per germline, CDR1 LGHNA and CDR2 YSLEER. CDR3 sequence reads: CASSQDGRGFGYGYTF. DNA of the CDR3: TGCGCCAGCAGCCAAGATGGCAGGGGGTTTGGCTATGGCTACACCTTC.

The chain carries TRBV4-2 and TRBJ2-4; D is perhaps TRBD2 (6 bases). Judging by the DNA end, TRBJ2-7 fits better; the J call may be wrong. Per germline, CDR1 LGHNA and CDR2 YNFKEQ. CDR3 length: 14 residues. CDR3 sequence (DNA): TGTGCCAGCAGCCAAGACGGGAGCGTCTACGAGCAGTACTTC. Amino acid sequence: CASSQDGSVYEQYF.

There are a few counts of this clonotype. The rearrangement links TRBV9 to TRBJ1-2, with no clear D. The CDR3 is 15 residues long. In germline, CDR1 is SGDLS, CDR2 YYNGEE. Trimming removed 0 bases at V and 0 bases at J, with 9 bases between. CDR3 sequence (DNA): TGTGCCAGCAGCGTAGAGTCAGCTTCTAACTATGGCTACACCTTC. Translated: CASSVESASNYGYTF.

The DNA of the CDR3 is TGTGCCACCAGCAGCTCCAGGGGATCAGATACGCAGTATTTT. It codes for CATSSSRGSDTQYF. J is TRBJ2-3 and V is TRBV15; tentatively, D is TRBD1 (6 bases). This CDR3 has 14 amino acids. Germline V lookup: CDR1 LNHNV, CDR2 YYDKDF (reference sequence). V gave up 3 bases and J gave up 4 bases, with 11 bases separating them. Supplemented by reference TRBV15 and TRBJ2-3, the full variable domain reads DAMVIQNPRYQVTQFGKPVTLSCSQTLNHNVMYWYQQKSSQAPKLLFHYYDKDFNNEADTPDNFQSRRPNTSFCFLDIRSPGLGDTAMYLCATSSSRGSDTQYFGPGTRLTVL.

The V and J genes are TRBV20-1 and TRBJ2-4; D gene ambiguous. Gene TRBJ2-5 matches the end of the DNA better, so the J call may be wrong. Germline CDR1 reads DFQATT; CDR2 reads SNEGSKA (reference sequence). The CDR3 spans 11 residues. This chain's CDR3 is CSAVNQETQYF. Written as DNA, the CDR3 is TGCAGTGCTGTAAATCAAGAGACCCAGTACTTC.

This chain links TRBV15 with TRBJ2-7; D is undetermined. The CDR3 sequence is 13 residues long. The germline V and J ends were trimmed by 0 bases and 2 bases, with 5 bases remaining between them. Germline CDR1 is LNHNV and CDR2 is YYDKDF (reference sequence). This CDR3 reads CATSRELTYEQYF. In DNA, the CDR3 is TGTGCCACCAGCAGAGAACTGACCTACGAGCAGTACTTC.

The chain uses TRBV20-1 and TRBJ2-5, with a possible D match to TRBD2 (7 bases). There are 14 residues in the CDR3. Germline values: CDR1 DFQATT, CDR2 SNEGSKA (reference sequence). V was cut by 3 bases and J by 4 bases, with 15 bases left in between. CDR3 DNA: TGCAGTGCTAGGGAGGGGGGGGCCACAGAGACCCAGTACTTC. Its protein product is CSAREGGATETQYF.

The V call is TRBV6-5, the J call TRBJ2-7; no clear D. Near its end, the DNA agrees better with TRBJ2-5, so the J call may be wrong. Germline V gives CDR1 MNHEY, CDR2 SVGAGI. CDR3 size: 15 residues. The CDR3 sequence is CASSSFVKGRETQYF. The CDR3 bases are TGTGCCAGCAGCTCCTTTGTAAAAGGACGAGAGACCCAGTACTTC.

The chain joins TRBV2 to TRBJ2-7, with TRBD1 matching 7 bases. CDR3 length: 16 amino acids. The germline CDR1 and CDR2 sequences are SNHLY and FYNNEI. V trimming: 1 base; J trimming: 0 bases; junction bases outside the gene matches: 6. The CDR3 loop is CASSEGWDSTSYEQYF. CDR3 DNA: TGTGCCAGCAGTGAAGGGTGGGACAGCACCTCCTACGAGCAGTACTTC.

This clonotype has more than one count but fewer than ten. V gene TRBV20-1 combines with J gene TRBJ2-5, with unresolved D. This CDR3 is built from 12 residues. Germline lookup yields CDR1 DFQATT and CDR2 SNEGSKA (reference sequence). The germline V and J ends were trimmed by 4 bases and 5 bases, with 11 bases remaining between them. The CDR3 loop is CSANRARETQYF. The CDR3 nucleotides are TGCAGTGCTAATCGTGCCCGGGAGACCCAGTACTTC.

This clonotype has a handful of counts. This chain links TRBV20-1 with TRBJ1-1; the D is unclear. The germline V gene encodes CDR1 DFQATT and CDR2 SNEGSKA (reference sequence). This CDR3 comprises 13 residues. CDR3 protein: CSGWVISDTEAFF. CDR3 nucleotides: TGCAGCGGGTGGGTTATATCGGACACTGAAGCTTTCTTT.

Comment on this clonotype: Mismatch with germline at one junction end may stem from a read error. The chain carries TRBV7-9 and TRBJ2-7, with 7 bases matching TRBD1. The germline V gene encodes CDR1 SEHNR and CDR2 FQNEAQ (reference sequence). The CDR3 totals 14 residues. The CDR3, as DNA: TGTGCCAGCAGTTCGGGACAGAAGTTATACGAGCGGTACTTC. The encoded protein is CASSSGQKLYERYF.

The chain employs TRBV6-5 and TRBJ1-2; 7 nucleotides align to TRBD1. J gave up 3 bases and V 2 bases, and 0 bases lay outside the gene matches. There are 13 residues in the CDR3. The germline CDR1 and CDR2 sequences are MNHEY and SVGAGI. CDR3 in amino acids: CASSYTGDYGYTF. CDR3 in DNA: TGTGCCAGCAGTTACACAGGGGACTATGGCTACACCTTC.

This clonotype occurred once. J is TRBJ2-4 and V is TRBV5-8; D gene ambiguous. Per germline, CDR1 SGHTS and CDR2 YDEGEE. V was trimmed by 0 bases and J by 0 bases, leaving 13 bases between them. The CDR3 extends over 17 amino acids. This CDR3 is CASSLESEHGAKNIQYF. CDR3 bases: TGTGCCAGCAGCTTGGAGTCTGAACACGGAGCCAAAAACATTCAGTACTTC.

This clonotype was observed a few times. DNA for the CDR3: TGCAGTGCTAGAGTGACTAGCCCTACCAGATTTGAGCAGTATTTT. Protein product: CSARVTSPTRFEQYF. This sequence joins TRBV20-1 and TRBJ2-3; TRBD2 aligns across 7 bases. Germline V CDR1 and CDR2: DFQATT, SNEGSKA (reference sequence). After removal of 1 base from V and 11 bases from J, the junction contained 15 bases not matched to a gene. This CDR3 contains 15 residues.